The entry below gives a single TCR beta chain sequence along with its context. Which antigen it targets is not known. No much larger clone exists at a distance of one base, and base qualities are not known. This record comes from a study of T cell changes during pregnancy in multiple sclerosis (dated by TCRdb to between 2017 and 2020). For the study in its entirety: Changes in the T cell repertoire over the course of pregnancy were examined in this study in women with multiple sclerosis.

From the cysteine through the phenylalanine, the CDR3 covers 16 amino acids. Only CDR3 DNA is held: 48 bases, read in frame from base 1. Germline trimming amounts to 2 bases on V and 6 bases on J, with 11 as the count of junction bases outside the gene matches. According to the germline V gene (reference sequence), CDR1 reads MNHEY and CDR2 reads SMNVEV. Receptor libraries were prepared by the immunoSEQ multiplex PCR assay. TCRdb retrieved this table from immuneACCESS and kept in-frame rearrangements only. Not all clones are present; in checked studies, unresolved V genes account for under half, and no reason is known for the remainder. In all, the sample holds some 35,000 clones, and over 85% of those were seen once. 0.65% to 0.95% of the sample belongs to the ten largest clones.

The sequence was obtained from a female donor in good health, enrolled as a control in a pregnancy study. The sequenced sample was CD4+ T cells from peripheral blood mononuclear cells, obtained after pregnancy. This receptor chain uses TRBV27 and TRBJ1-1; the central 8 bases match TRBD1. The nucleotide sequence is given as TGTGCCAGCAGTTTAGATACAGGGGGGGTTCGAGCTGAAGCTTTCTTT. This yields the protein CASSLDTGGVRAEAFF.